This TCR beta chain stems from a study of blood T cell repertoires in COVID-19 (dated by TCRdb to about 2020). Describing the broader study: Samples from collaborators originated in the United States, Italy and Spain and spanned both the acute and convalescent phases of COVID-19. The samples were drawn from the first 160 participants of the ongoing ImmuneRACE study and from 950 to 1,500 subjects provided by 6 global collaborators. The repertoires were released in a freely available public database intended as a resource for research on the immune response to SARS-CoV-2. HLA class I and class II types, where available, came from metadata supplied by the sample provider rather than from assay-based typing. The prospective study material was composed of cDNA or gDNA derived from T cells, B-cell-depleted T cells, or PBMCs. The dataset comprised deeply sampled blood TCRbeta repertoires from subjects exposed to, actively infected with, or recovered from COVID-19. The sample metadata nearly always contained a de-identified subject ID, COVID-19 status, age in years and sex.

Trimming leaves V shorter by 7 bases and J shorter by 5 bases, with the junction holding 10 bases beyond the gene matches. The germline V gene gives CDR1 as SGHRS and CDR2 as YFSETQ. The CDR3 goes from the cysteine to the phenylalanine over 14 residues. Kept here is only the CDR3 DNA, which spans 42 bases and is read in frame from base 1. TCRbeta CDR3 regions were amplified from genomic DNA by means of the immunoSEQ Assay, a bias-controlled multiplex PCR. The paper's processing steps were these. The number of nucleated cells in each sample was estimated by amplification of reference gene primers within the assay. Sequence reads were collapsed and filtered to measure the absolute abundance of every unique TCRbeta CDR3 rearrangement. For each sample, productive Simpson clonality was calculated as the square root of Simpson's diversity index across productive rearrangements. TCRdb stores this immuneACCESS table with in-frame sequences only. Part of the clones is absent; in the studies checked, under half of the shortfall reflects unresolved V genes, and no reason is known for the rest. V and J calls and clone size follow that table, whereas D and trimming were derived from the DNA. The sample contains a few hundred thousand clones, 86% of them found a single time. 3% of the sample comes from the top ten.

A note on this clone: No cognate antigen has been identified for it. No base quality information exists; no much larger clone differs at one position.

What the work shows at the level of the full study, not this receptor alone: The quantity of clinical and demographic metadata differed by source and by participant and was supplied without curation.

Whole blood was collected in K2EDTA tubes by collaborating institutions according to the institutions' own protocols. For TCRbeta analysis, collaborators shipped samples as frozen whole blood, isolated PBMCs, or DNA extracted from either of those sample types. The sequence is built from TRBV5-1 and TRBJ2-3; 7 junctional bases match TRBD2. Material for sequencing was peripheral blood. The TCR comes from a woman in her thirties with active or convalescent COVID-19. The CDR3 protein is CASGPGGGGDTQYF. The nucleotide sequence is TGCGCCAGCGGCCCTGGCGGGGGAGGAGATACGCAGTATTTT.